This TCR beta chain was profiled in a study of beta chain features in type 1 diabetes. Study outcomes and limitations: A moderate, significant TCRB CDR3 shortening appeared in type 1 diabetes across four CD4+ subsets. Sequencing the cDNA could make cells with high TCR expression show up more than they should.

Of the isolated RNA, all was reverse transcribed, and so the sequenced material was expressed TCRB transcripts. The method was immunoSEQ multiplex PCR; TCRdb's version includes in-frame clones alone and lacks a portion of them. The sample contains hundreds of thousands of clones, over 10% of which appear only once. This clone was picked up a small number of times. As yet, its antigen is unknown. The CDR3 extends over 14 amino acids. Germline CDR1 MNHEY, CDR2 SMNVEV (reference sequence). V lost 9 bases and J 3 bases, leaving 17 bases between the germline ends. Purities in excess of 98% were seen in all sorted populations.

The chain recombines TRBV27 with TRBJ1-1; D gene ambiguous. This TCR derives from a man aged 18-30 years with type 1 diabetes. The sequenced sample was naive CD4+ T cells from blood. The CDR3 spells CARQLSMKDTEAFF. CDR3 sequence (DNA): TGTGCCAGACAGCTTAGTATGAAGGACACTGAAGCTTTCTTT.